The 19 T cell receptor beta chains below all came from one sample that was sequenced in a study of blood T cell repertoires in COVID-19 (dated by TCRdb to the early 2020s). Library construction relied on the immunoSEQ multiplex PCR assay. TCRdb took over this immuneACCESS table, retaining in-frame rearrangements with V and J assigned. Such tables are incomplete; in checked studies, under half of the missing clones stem from an unresolved V gene, and the remainder is unexplained. For this sample there are tens of thousands of clones; about 80% appear just once. The top ten clones comprise under 20% of the sample. The sequencing sample was made of peripheral blood. These receptors were obtained from a human donor in a cohort sampled during active COVID-19.

The V call is TRBV7-9, the J call TRBJ2-1, with 8 nucleotides matching TRBD1. J was trimmed by 0 bases and V by 4 bases; bases with no gene match: 5. The CDR3 is 16 amino acids. The V gene's germline CDR1 is SEHNR and CDR2 FQNEAQ (reference sequence). In DNA, the CDR3 is TGTGCCAGCAGCTCGGGACAGGACTTCTCCTACAATGAGCAGTTCTTC. The encoded protein is CASSSGQDFSYNEQFF.

This chain uses TRBV5-1 with TRBJ1-3; D possibly corresponds to TRBD1 (6 bases). V was shortened by 0 bases and J by 2 bases, with 6 bases between the two germline ends. The CDR3 is 14 residues long. The germline CDR1 and CDR2 sequences are SGHRS and YFSETQ. The CDR3 DNA follows: TGCGCCAGCAGCTTGGCAGGGGCTGGAAACACCATATATTTT. Amino acid sequence: CASSLAGAGNTIYF.

DNA for the CDR3: TGTGCCAGCAGTGGGGGCAGGAGCTCTGGGGCCAACGTCCTGACTTTC. Translating gives CASSGGRSSGANVLTF. The gene calls are TRBV28 and TRBJ2-6; TRBD1 is a possible D gene (6 bases). In germline, CDR1 is MDHEN, CDR2 SYDVKM. The V and J ends lost 5 bases and 0 bases respectively, with 11 bases between them. The CDR3 contains 16 residues.

This rearrangement joins TRBV28 to TRBJ1-2; D not certain. Looked up from germline, CDR1 is MDHEN and CDR2 is SYDVKM. Between the trimmed V and J ends, which lost 7 bases and 4 bases, there was a span of 16 bases. This CDR3 contains 14 residues. CDR3 sequence (DNA): TGTGCCAGCACCCACCCTGGGCAGACCTATGGCTACACCTTC. This translates into CASTHPGQTYGYTF.

The rearrangement links TRBV9 to TRBJ1-3; TRBD1 agrees at 11 bases. Looked up from germline, CDR1 is SGDLS and CDR2 is YYNGEE. V shed 1 base and J 3 bases; nucleotides not matched to a gene: 3. There are 16 residues in the CDR3. CDR3 bases: TGTGCCAGCAGCGTAAGGGACAGGGGGTTTGGAAACACCATATATTTT. Its translation: CASSVRDRGFGNTIYF.

V is TRBV10-3 and J is TRBJ1-6; D is perhaps TRBD1 (5 bases). Germline-derived CDR1 and CDR2 are ENHRY and SYGVKD. The CDR3 is 13 amino acids. The V end lost 9 bases, the J end lost 5 bases, and 11 bases lay between the germline ends. The CDR3 spells CAIQASHNSPLHF. The DNA for the CDR3 is TGTGCCATACAGGCTTCTCATAATTCACCCCTCCACTTT.

This clone has just one count. J is TRBJ2-6 and V is TRBV6-5, with a tentative D call TRBD1 (5 bases). This CDR3 is 15 amino acids long. Germline assignment: CDR1 MNHEY and CDR2 SVGAGI. The V end was cut by 6 bases, the J end by 0 bases, with 9 bases between. The CDR3 region is CASRRQFSGANVLTF. CDR3 in DNA: TGTGCCAGCAGGCGACAGTTCTCTGGGGCCAACGTCCTGACTTTC.

To note about this clone: Other DNA variants within this sample encode the same CDR3. The chain joins TRBV3-1 (or the pseudogene TRBV3-2) to TRBJ2-1; weak D call: TRBD2 (5 bases). CDR1 and CDR2 from the germline V gene are LGHDT and YNNKEL (reference sequence). Trimming cost V 4 bases and J 1 base, with 11 bases left between them. The CDR3 length is 15 residues. The CDR3 protein is CASSRGLPSYNEQFF. The CDR3 nucleotides read TGTGCCAGCAGCCGAGGACTCCCATCCTACAATGAGCAGTTCTTC.

CDR3 protein: CASRLTREPQHF. The CDR3 coding sequence is TGTGCCAGCAGACTTACACGGGAGCCCCAGCATTTT. This chain joins TRBV6-6 and TRBJ1-5; D unclear. Germline V gene data show CDR1 as MNHNY and CDR2 as SVGAGI (reference sequence). The CDR3 consists of 12 residues. The V gene lost 6 bases and the J gene lost 8 bases, with 11 bases spanning the gap.

This clone was detected only a few times. This chain joins TRBV7-8 and TRBJ1-2; no clear D gene. The V and J ends lost 0 bases and 8 bases respectively, with 10 bases between them. CDR3 length: 13 amino acids. Germline V CDR1 and CDR2: SGHVS, FQNEAQ. In DNA, the CDR3 is TGTGCCAGCAGCTTAGCCTCCCCCGGGGGCTACACCTTC. Encoded protein: CASSLASPGGYTF.

The CDR3 here is CASSPNLAAFRDEQFF. The CDR3 DNA reads TGTGCCAGCAGCCCTAACCTAGCGGCCTTCAGGGATGAGCAGTTCTTC. V usage is TRBV11-2 and J usage is TRBJ2-1; 7 nucleotides line up with TRBD2. CDR3 length: 16 amino acids. Germline lookup yields CDR1 SGHAT and CDR2 FQNNGV. V was pared by 5 bases and J by 8 bases, with 15 bases of the junction left unmatched.

This clone showed up just once. The chain carries TRBV29-1 and TRBJ2-7; TRBD1 matches at 10 bases. Germline V gene sequence: CDR1 SQVTM, CDR2 ANQGSEA. The CDR3 has 14 amino acids. The V gene end was trimmed by 4 bases and the J gene end by 4 bases; junction bases not matched to a gene: 7. This CDR3 is CSVGRQGALYEQYF. Here the CDR3 DNA reads TGCAGCGTTGGACGACAGGGGGCTCTGTACGAGCAGTACTTC.

The V and J genes are TRBV7-9 and TRBJ2-6; 10 bases match TRBD2. J gave up 2 bases and V 6 bases, and 7 bases lay outside the gene matches. Germline CDR1 is SEHNR and CDR2 is FQNEAQ (reference sequence). This CDR3 is 17 amino acids long. This CDR3 is CASREREGRPGANVLTF. The CDR3 DNA follows: TGTGCCAGCAGGGAGCGGGAGGGCCGCCCTGGGGCCAACGTCCTGACTTTC. Based on the CDR3 plus reference TRBV7-9 and TRBJ2-6, the full variable domain is DTGVSQNPRHKITKRGQNVTFRCDPISEHNRLYWYRQTLGQGPEFLTYFQNEAQLEKSRLLSDRFSAERPKGSFSTLEIQRTEQGDSAMYLCASREREGRPGANVLTFGAGSRLTVL.

The count of this clone is one. V usage is TRBV28 and J usage is TRBJ1-4, with D perhaps matching TRBD1 (6 bases). Germline V gene data show CDR1 as MDHEN and CDR2 as SYDVKM. There are 12 residues in the CDR3. The V gene lost 5 bases and the J gene lost 14 bases, with 15 bases spanning the gap. CDR3 sequence: CASSGTSRGLFF. The CDR3 DNA reads TGTGCCAGCAGTGGGACATCTAGGGGTCTGTTTTTT.

The rearrangement links TRBV7-9 to TRBJ1-5; the D is unclear. V lost 5 bases to trimming and J lost 4 bases, with 9 bases between them. The germline V gene has CDR1 SEHNR and CDR2 FQNEAQ (reference sequence). The CDR3 runs to 13 residues. CDR3 protein: CASSPGWNQPQHF. CDR3 sequence (DNA): TGTGCCAGCAGCCCGGGGTGGAATCAGCCCCAGCATTTT.

CDR3 loop: CASSSGTATDTQYF. As DNA, the CDR3 is TGTGCCAGCAGTTCAGGGACAGCTACAGATACGCAGTATTTT. The V and J genes are TRBV28 and TRBJ2-3; 7 nucleotides match TRBD1. Germline V lookup: CDR1 MDHEN, CDR2 SYDVKM. The V gene end was trimmed by 4 bases and the J gene end by 3 bases; junction bases not matched to a gene: 4. This CDR3 contains 14 residues.

This clone was counted a single time. This chain joins TRBV28 and TRBJ2-1; possible D gene TRBD2, 6 bases. The CDR3 loop spans 13 amino acids. CDR1 and CDR2 (germline): MDHEN, SYDVKM. The ends were cut back, 3 bases at V and 9 bases at J, with 12 bases in the middle. The CDR3 nucleotides are TGTGCCAGCAGTTTGGGGGGTTTCTTTGAGCAGTTCTTC. Encoded protein: CASSLGGFFEQFF.

This clone came up a few times. This chain links TRBV10-3 with TRBJ1-2, with 8 bases fitting TRBD1. The CDR3 runs to 13 residues. V was pared by 5 bases and J by 9 bases, with 8 bases of the junction left unmatched. Per germline, CDR1 ENHRY and CDR2 SYGVKD. DNA of the CDR3: TGTGCCATCAGTCTATCAGGGGGCTACAGCTACACCTTC. This translates into CAISLSGGYSYTF.

The chain is built from TRBV2 and TRBJ1-6; TRBD1 aligns across 7 bases. The CDR3 sequence is 14 residues long. The germline CDR1 and CDR2 sequences are SNHLY and FYNNEI. The V segment lost 10 bases and the J segment 6 bases; nucleotides outside the gene matches: 9. This chain's CDR3 is CATRGQSINSPLHF. The CDR3 bases are TGTGCCACCCGGGGACAGTCGATTAATTCACCCCTCCACTTT. Full variable domain (missing parts from reference TRBV2 and TRBJ1-6): EPEVTQTPSHQVTQMGQEVILRCVPISNHLYFYWYRQILGQKVEFLVSFYNNEISEKSEIFDDQFSVERPDGSNFTLKIRSTKLEDSAMYFCATRGQSINSPLHFGNGTRLTVT.